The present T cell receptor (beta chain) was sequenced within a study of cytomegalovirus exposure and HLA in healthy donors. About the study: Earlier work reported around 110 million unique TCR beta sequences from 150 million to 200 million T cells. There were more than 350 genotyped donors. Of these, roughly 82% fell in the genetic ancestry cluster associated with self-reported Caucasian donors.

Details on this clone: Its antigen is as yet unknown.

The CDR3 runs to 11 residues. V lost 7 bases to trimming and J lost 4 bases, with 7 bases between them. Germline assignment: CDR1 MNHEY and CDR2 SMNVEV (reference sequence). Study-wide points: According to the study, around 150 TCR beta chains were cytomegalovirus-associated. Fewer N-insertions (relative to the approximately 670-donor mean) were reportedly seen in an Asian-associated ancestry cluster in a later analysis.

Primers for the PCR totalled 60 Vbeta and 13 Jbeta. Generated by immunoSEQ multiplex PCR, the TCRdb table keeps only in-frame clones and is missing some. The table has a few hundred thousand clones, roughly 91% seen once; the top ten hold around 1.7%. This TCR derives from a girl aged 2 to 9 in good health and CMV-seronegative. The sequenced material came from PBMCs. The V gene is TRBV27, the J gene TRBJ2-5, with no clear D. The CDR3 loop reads CASIYGETQYF. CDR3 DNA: TGTGCCAGCATCTACGGAGAGACCCAGTACTTC.